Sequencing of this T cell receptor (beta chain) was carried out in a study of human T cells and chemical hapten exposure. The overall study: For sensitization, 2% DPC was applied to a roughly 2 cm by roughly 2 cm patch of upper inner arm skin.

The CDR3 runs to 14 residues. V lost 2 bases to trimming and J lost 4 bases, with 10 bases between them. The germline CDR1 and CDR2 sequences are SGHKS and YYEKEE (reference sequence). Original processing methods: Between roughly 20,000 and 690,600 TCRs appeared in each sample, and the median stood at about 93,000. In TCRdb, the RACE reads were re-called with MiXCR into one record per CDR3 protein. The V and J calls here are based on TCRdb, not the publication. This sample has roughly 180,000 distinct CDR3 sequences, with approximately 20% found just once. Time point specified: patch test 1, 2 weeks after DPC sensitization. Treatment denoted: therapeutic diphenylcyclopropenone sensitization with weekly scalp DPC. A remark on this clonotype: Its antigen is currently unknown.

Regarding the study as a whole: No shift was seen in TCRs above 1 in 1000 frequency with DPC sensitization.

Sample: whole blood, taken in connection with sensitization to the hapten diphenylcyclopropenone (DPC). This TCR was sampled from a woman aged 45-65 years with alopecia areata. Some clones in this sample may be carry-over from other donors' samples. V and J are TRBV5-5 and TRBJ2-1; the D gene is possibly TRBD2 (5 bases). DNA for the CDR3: TGTGCCAGCAGCTTATTCGGGATGTACAATGAGCAGTTCTTC. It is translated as CASSLFGMYNEQFF.